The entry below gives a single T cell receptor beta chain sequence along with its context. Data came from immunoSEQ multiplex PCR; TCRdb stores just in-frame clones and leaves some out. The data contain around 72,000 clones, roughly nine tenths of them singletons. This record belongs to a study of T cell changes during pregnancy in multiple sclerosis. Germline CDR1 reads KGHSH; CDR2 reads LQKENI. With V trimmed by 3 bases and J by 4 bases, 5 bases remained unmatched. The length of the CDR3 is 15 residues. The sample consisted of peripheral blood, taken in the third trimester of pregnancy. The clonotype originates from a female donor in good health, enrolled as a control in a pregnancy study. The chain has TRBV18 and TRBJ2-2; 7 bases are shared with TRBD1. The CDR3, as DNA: TGTGCCAGCTCACCCAGGGACAGACTCACCGGGGAGCTGTTTTTT. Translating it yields CASSPRDRLTGELFF.